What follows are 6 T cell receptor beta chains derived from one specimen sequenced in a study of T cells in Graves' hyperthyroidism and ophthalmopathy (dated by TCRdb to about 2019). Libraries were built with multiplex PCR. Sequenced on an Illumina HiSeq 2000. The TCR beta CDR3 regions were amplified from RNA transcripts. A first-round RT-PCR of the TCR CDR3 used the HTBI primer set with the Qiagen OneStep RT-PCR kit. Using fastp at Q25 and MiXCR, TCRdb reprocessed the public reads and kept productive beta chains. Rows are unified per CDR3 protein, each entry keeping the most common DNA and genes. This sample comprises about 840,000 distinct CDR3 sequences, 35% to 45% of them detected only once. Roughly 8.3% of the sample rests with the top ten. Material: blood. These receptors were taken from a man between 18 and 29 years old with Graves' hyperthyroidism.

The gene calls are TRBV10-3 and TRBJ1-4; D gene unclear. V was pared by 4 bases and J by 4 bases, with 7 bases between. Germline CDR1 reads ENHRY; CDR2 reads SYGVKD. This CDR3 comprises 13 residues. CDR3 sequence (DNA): TGTGCCATCAGTGGACGAGATAATGAAAAACTGTTTTTT. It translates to CAISGRDNEKLFF.

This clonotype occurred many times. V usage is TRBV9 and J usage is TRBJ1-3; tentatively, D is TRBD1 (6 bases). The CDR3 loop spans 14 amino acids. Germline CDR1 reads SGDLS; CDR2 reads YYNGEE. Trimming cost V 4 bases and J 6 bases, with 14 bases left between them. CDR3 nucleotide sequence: TGTGCCAGCAGCTTCCTCGGACAGTCAAACACCATATATTTT. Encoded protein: CASSFLGQSNTIYF.

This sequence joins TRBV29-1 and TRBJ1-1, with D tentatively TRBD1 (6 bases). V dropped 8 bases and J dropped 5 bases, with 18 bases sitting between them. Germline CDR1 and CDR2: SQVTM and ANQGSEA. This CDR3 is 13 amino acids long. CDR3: CSLQQGGGTEAFF. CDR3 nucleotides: TGCAGCCTCCAACAGGGCGGGGGGACTGAAGCTTTCTTT.

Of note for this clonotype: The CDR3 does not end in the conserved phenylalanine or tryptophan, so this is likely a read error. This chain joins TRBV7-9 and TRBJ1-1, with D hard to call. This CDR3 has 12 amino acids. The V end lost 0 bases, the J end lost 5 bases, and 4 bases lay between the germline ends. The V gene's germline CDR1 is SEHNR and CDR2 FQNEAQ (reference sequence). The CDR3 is CASSLAPTEAFL. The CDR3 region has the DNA TGTGCCAGCAGCTTAGCGCCGACTGAAGCTTTCCTT.

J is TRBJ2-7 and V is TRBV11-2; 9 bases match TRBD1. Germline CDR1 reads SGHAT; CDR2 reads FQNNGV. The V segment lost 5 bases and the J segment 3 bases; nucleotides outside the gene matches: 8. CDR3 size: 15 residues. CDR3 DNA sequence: TGTGCCAGCAGCCCAAGCGGGACAGGGAGCTACGAGCAGTACTTC. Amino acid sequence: CASSPSGTGSYEQYF.

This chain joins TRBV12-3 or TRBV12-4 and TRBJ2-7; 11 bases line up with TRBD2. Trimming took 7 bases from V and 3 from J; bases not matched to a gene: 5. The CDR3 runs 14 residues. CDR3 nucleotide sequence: TGTGCCAGCACCTCCGGGACTAGCGGCTACGAGCAGTACTTC. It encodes CASTSGTSGYEQYF.